This TCR beta chain was sequenced in a study of T cell changes during pregnancy in multiple sclerosis. Method: immunoSEQ multiplex PCR; TCRdb's copy keeps in-frame clones and lacks some. The sample lists approximately 100,000 clones, about 91% occurring once. CDR1 and CDR2 from the germline V gene are SGHRS and YFSETQ. The ends were cut back, 2 bases at V and 4 bases at J, with 12 bases in the middle. This CDR3 contains 15 residues. V gene TRBV5-1 combines with J gene TRBJ1-4; weak D call: TRBD1 (5 bases). Sample: peripheral blood, taken in the second trimester of pregnancy. The sequence was obtained from a female donor with multiple sclerosis, enrolled in a pregnancy study. The DNA for the CDR3 is TGCGCCAGCAGCTTAGGAAACAGGAATAATGAAAAACTGTTTTTT. Its protein product is CASSLGNRNNEKLFF. Filled out from reference TRBV5-1 and TRBJ1-4, the complete variable domain reads KAGVTQTPRYLIKTRGQQVTLSCSPISGHRSVSWYQQTPGQGLQFLFEYFSETQRNKGNFPGRFSGRQFSNSRSEMNVSTLELGDSALYLCASSLGNRNNEKLFFGSGTQLSVL.